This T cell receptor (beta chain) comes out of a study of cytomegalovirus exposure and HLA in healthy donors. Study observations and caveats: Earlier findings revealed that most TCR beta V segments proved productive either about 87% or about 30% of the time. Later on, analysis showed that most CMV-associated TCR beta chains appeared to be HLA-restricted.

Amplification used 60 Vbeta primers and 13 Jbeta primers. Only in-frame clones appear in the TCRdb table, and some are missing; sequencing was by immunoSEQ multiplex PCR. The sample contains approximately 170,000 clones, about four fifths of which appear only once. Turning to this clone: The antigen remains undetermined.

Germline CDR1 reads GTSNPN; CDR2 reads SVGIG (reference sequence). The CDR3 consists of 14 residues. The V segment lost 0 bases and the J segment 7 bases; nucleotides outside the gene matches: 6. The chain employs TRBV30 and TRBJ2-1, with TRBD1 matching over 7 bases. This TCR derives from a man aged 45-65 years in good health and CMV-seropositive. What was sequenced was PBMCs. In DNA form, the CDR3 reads TGTGCCTGGAGTGTAAGGGGGACAGCAAATGAGCAGTTCTTC. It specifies CAWSVRGTANEQFF.